This T cell receptor (beta chain) was documented in a study of CD8 T cells in ankylosing spondylitis. Study-level results: Blood from ankylosing spondylitis patients appeared to carry a characteristic roughly eight-variant TCR beta motif.

Via MiXCR, TCRdb re-called the 5' RACE reads, giving one row per CDR3 protein. Of some 840,000 distinct CDR3 sequences listed, 10% to 15% are singletons. The CDR3 spans 14 residues. Trimming shortened V by 5 bases and J by 4 bases, and 13 bases separated the two germline ends. CDR1 and CDR2 (germline): SGHTA, FQGNSA. Turning to this clonotype: Its antigen is unknown.

This TCR was sampled from a male donor with ankylosing spondylitis. What was sequenced was blood, either unsorted or a sorted T cell fraction (not recorded which). The chain links TRBV7-2 to TRBJ2-3, with no clear D. CDR3 DNA: TGTGCCAGCAGCCAAGAGGTCGGAGCAGATACGCAGTATTTT. Protein: CASSQEVGADTQYF.